This paragraph reports one T cell receptor beta chain. What it binds is not known. The data were taken from a study of cytomegalovirus exposure and HLA in healthy donors. Likely unrecorded immune exposures existed in these nominally healthy donors. Both 60 Vbeta primers and 13 Jbeta primers went into the PCR. Clones were read by immunoSEQ multiplex PCR, and TCRdb kept only the in-frame ones, dropping some. In the table there are roughly 150,000 clones, 76% of which are singletons. Broader study findings: Cytomegalovirus association was assigned to 150 to 200 TCR beta chains. A later look showed TCR association rates differing by HLA locus, highest for DRB1 and lowest for HLA-C.

V gave up 4 bases and J gave up 8 bases; unmatched junction bases: 14. CDR1 is SGHNT and CDR2 is YYREEE in the germline V gene (reference sequence). The CDR3 covers 16 residues. This chain links TRBV5-4 with TRBJ2-5; TRBD2 matches 10 bases. This TCR was sampled from a middle-aged woman in good health and CMV-seronegative. Sequencing was carried out using PBMCs. The CDR3 protein is CASSPIAGGLKRTQYF. As DNA, the CDR3 is TGTGCCAGCAGCCCTATAGCGGGGGGACTTAAGAGAACCCAGTACTTC.